This is a list of T cell receptor beta chains from one sample in a study of cytomegalovirus exposure and HLA in healthy donors. The assay was immunoSEQ multiplex PCR, and TCRdb's table has in-frame clones only and misses some. Of some 57,000 clones detected, approximately 75% appear once; the ten largest clones hold under 7%. The sequenced sample consisted of PBMCs. These receptors all stem from a woman aged 25-40 years in good health and CMV-seronegative. The CDR3 runs from the conserved cysteine through the conserved F or W. The D gene is left open where the match is weak.

d_call,j_call,v_call,cdr3_aa
.,TRBJ2-1,TRBV30,CAWSSGVSYNEQFF
TRBD1,TRBJ1-4,TRBV30,CAWSPKRRTGGGEKLFF
.,TRBJ1-1,TRBV21-1,CASSKEGRNTEAFF
TRBD2,TRBJ2-3,TRBV5-4,CASSSLAGGETDTQYF
.,TRBJ2-1,TRBV29-1,CSVGWSNEQFF
TRBD1,TRBJ2-2,TRBV19,CASNLGQGWTGELFF
TRBD1,TRBJ2-7,TRBV6-1,CASSIQGAGDEQYF
TRBD2,TRBJ2-1,TRBV19,CASSMGLAVYNEQFF
TRBD1,TRBJ2-7,TRBV6-5,CASSKWTGFEEQYF
TRBD1,TRBJ1-5,TRBV30,CAWSDGQGPYSNQPQHF
.,TRBJ1-4,TRBV11-2,CASSDGHRPTNEKLFF
TRBD2,TRBJ2-1,TRBV27,CASSLFSAASGPNEQFF
TRBD2,TRBJ2-2,TRBV19,CASSIDKREGLTGELFF
.,TRBJ2-1,TRBV11-2,CASSLRTDYNEQFF
TRBD1,TRBJ1-2,TRBV6-5,CASSTIQGRYGYTF
.,TRBJ1-2,TRBV30,CAWSDNRAYGYTF
.,TRBJ2-3,TRBV6-5,CASSYARERGTDTQYF
TRBD1,TRBJ1-2,TRBV27,CASSAGTGEFGYTF
.,TRBJ1-1,TRBV19,CASTRVGGTMMNTEAFF
TRBD1,TRBJ1-5,TRBV2,CASSDDRGHQPQHF
.,TRBJ2-3,TRBV5-5,CASSSERDTQYF
.,TRBJ1-5,TRBV5-5,CASSLAQNSNQPQHF
TRBD1,TRBJ1-2,TRBV30,CAWYRGSYGYTF
.,TRBJ1-2,TRBV7-6,CASSFLGGNGYTF
.,TRBJ2-3,TRBV5-6,CASSLALSPFVADTQYF
TRBD2,TRBJ2-2,TRBV9,CASSVGLAGGPTGELFF
TRBD2,TRBJ2-5,TRBV28,CASSWEGQPETQYF
TRBD1,TRBJ2-2,TRBV6-1,CASKDRRNTGELFF
TRBD2,TRBJ2-6,TRBV30,CAWTGRPAGRTGGANALTF
.,TRBJ1-4,TRBV19,CASSIGGNEKLFF
TRBD1,TRBJ2-7,TRBV30,CAWSVRGPPSYEQYF
.,TRBJ2-5,TRBV6-5,CASSSPGVETQYF
TRBD1,TRBJ1-4,TRBV18,CASSLGQEEKLFF
TRBD1,TRBJ2-2,TRBV29-1,CSAQTGGGELFF
TRBD2,TRBJ2-7,TRBV5-1,CASSLRLAGGPGEQYF
TRBD1,TRBJ2-7,TRBV15,CATSKEPDRGYEQYF
.,TRBJ2-6,TRBV5-5,CASSLAAAGANVLTF
.,TRBJ1-2,TRBV10-3,CAPLQGGNYGYTF
TRBD2,TRBJ2-1,TRBV28,CASSLDQTGLAGGNEQFF
.,TRBJ2-3,TRBV7-9,CATNAGLDTQYF
.,TRBJ2-5,TRBV11-2,CASSSSRGRETQYF
.,TRBJ2-5,TRBV30,CAWSPGTLQETQYF
.,TRBJ2-5,TRBV4-2,CASSQEGTTQYF
TRBD2,TRBJ2-1,TRBV6-5,CASSYEPSGRSEQFF
TRBD2,TRBJ2-7,TRBV27,CASSMGLAGVGGDEQYF
TRBD1,.,TRBV7-2,CASSSTGVYEQYF
.,TRBJ2-2,TRBV23-1,CASSGQFNANTGELFF
.,TRBJ2-2,TRBV11-3,CASSRTGLGTGELFF
.,.,TRBV5-1,CASSLALLGEGEQYF
TRBD2,TRBJ2-5,TRBV19,CASSIGPGGRIETQYF
.,TRBJ1-5,TRBV30,CAWSVYGSGNQPQHF
.,TRBJ1-3,TRBV5-8,CASSWDIIGNTIYF
.,TRBJ1-5,TRBV28,CASSLGRGRQPQHF
.,TRBJ2-1,TRBV5-1,CASSWDSPVTVNEQFF